The 24 T cell receptor beta chains given below trace back to one sample, sequenced in a study of human T cells and chemical hapten exposure. A single record per CDR3 protein comes from TCRdb applying MiXCR to the RACE reads. The top ten clones hold 1.6% of a sample with roughly 100,000 distinct CDR3 sequences, approximately 12% of them seen once. This sample's time point: pre-sensitization, week 0. The treatment: therapeutic diphenylcyclopropenone sensitization with weekly scalp DPC. The sample here was whole blood, taken in connection with sensitization to the hapten diphenylcyclopropenone (DPC). Receptors originate from a woman in her fifties or sixties with alopecia areata. Some clones in this sample may be carry-over from other donors' samples.

The chain joins TRBV6-1 to TRBJ2-3, with D perhaps TRBD1 or TRBD2 (5 bases each). There are 15 residues in the CDR3. Germline CDR1 and CDR2: MNHNS and SASEGT. Trimming shortened V by 1 base and J by 4 bases, and 12 bases separated the two germline ends. For the CDR3, the DNA is TGTGCCAGCAGTGAAGGAACTATGGGGGCAGATACGCAGTATTTT. Its protein product is CASSEGTMGADTQYF.

J is TRBJ1-1 and V is TRBV19; 7 bases are shared with TRBD1. V trimming: 9 bases; J trimming: 4 bases; junction bases outside the gene matches: 11. Germline values: CDR1 LNHDA, CDR2 SQIVND (reference sequence). The CDR3 has 14 amino acids. The CDR3 spells CASSVRQGSTEAFF. The CDR3 DNA follows: TGTGCCAGCTCCGTTCGACAGGGAAGCACTGAAGCTTTCTTT.

At least ten counts were recorded for this clonotype. This chain links TRBV4-1 with TRBJ2-7; no clear D. The germline V and J ends were trimmed by 4 bases and 3 bases, with 10 bases remaining between them. There are 13 residues in the CDR3. Germline CDR1 MGHRA, CDR2 YSYEKL. CDR3 residues: CASSPRTGYEQYF. The CDR3 nucleotides are TGCGCCAGCAGCCCTAGGACGGGCTACGAGCAGTACTTC.

The rearrangement joins TRBV7-9 to TRBJ2-3; D gene unclear. The CDR3 covers 14 residues. The V gene lost 1 base and the J gene lost 5 bases, with 10 bases spanning the gap. Germline assignment: CDR1 SEHNR and CDR2 FQNEAQ (reference sequence). The CDR3 nucleotides are TGTGCCAGCAGCTTAGAGGGCGGCCGAGATACGCAGTATTTT. Translation gives CASSLEGGRDTQYF.

This clonotype has a handful of counts. The CDR3 DNA follows: TGTGCCAGCAGCCCCCGGGCTAGCGGGAGATGGGGGCTTTGGAATGAGCAGTTCTTC. Translation: CASSPRASGRWGLWNEQFF. V gene TRBV7-2 combines with J gene TRBJ2-1, with 10 bases that match TRBD2. The germline CDR1 and CDR2 sequences are SGHTA and FQGNSA. V lost 5 bases to trimming and J lost 7 bases; unmatched junction nucleotides: 20. The CDR3 totals 19 residues.

This chain joins TRBV28 and TRBJ2-2, with 10 bases matching TRBD2. Germline V lookup: CDR1 MDHEN, CDR2 SYDVKM. With V trimmed by 7 bases and J by 7 bases, 12 bases remained unmatched. The CDR3 is made up of 16 amino acids. CDR3 nucleotides: TGTGCCAGCACCTTATCTAGCGGGAGACGTGGCGGGGAGCTGTTTTTT. Its protein is CASTLSSGRRGGELFF.

The chain carries TRBV6-1 and TRBJ2-1; D unresolved. The CDR3 covers 11 residues. Germline CDR1 and CDR2: MNHNS and SASEGT. V lost 4 bases and J lost 8, with 6 bases in between. CDR3 residues: CASSGMYEQFF. CDR3 DNA sequence: TGTGCCAGCAGTGGAATGTATGAGCAGTTCTTC.

This clonotype was counted many times. The CDR3 region is CASSSRQVSGNTIYF. CDR3 coding DNA: TGTGCCAGCAGTTCCCGACAGGTCTCTGGAAACACCATATATTTT. J is TRBJ1-3 and V is TRBV28; tentatively, D is TRBD1 (6 bases). From germline, CDR1 is MDHEN and CDR2 SYDVKM. This CDR3 has 15 residues. V was cut by 4 bases and J by 0 bases, with 10 bases left in between.

This clonotype appeared many times. The CDR3 loop is CASSSTLGRHPNTGELFF. The CDR3 DNA is TGTGCCAGCAGCTCAACCCTGGGGAGGCACCCGAACACCGGGGAGCTGTTTTTT. V gene TRBV11-2 combines with J gene TRBJ2-2; TRBD2 is a possible D gene (6 bases). The length of the CDR3 is 18 residues. Germline CDR1 SGHAT, CDR2 FQNNGV. The V and J ends lost 4 bases and 0 bases respectively, with 18 bases between them.

In this sample, this clonotype turned up a few times. The rearrangement links TRBV10-2 to TRBJ2-7, with D tentatively TRBD1 (5 bases). The germline V and J ends were trimmed by 4 bases and 0 bases, with 13 bases remaining between them. This CDR3 has 15 amino acids. The V gene's germline CDR1 is WSHSY and CDR2 SAAADI. The CDR3 sequence is CASSVTGALSYEQYF. The DNA for the CDR3 is TGCGCCAGCAGTGTGACTGGGGCCCTCTCCTACGAGCAGTACTTC.

The chain joins TRBV7-2 to TRBJ2-3, with D tentatively TRBD2 (6 bases). Germline-derived CDR1 and CDR2 are SGHTA and FQGNSA. Trimming shortened V by 2 bases and J by 2 bases, and 14 bases separated the two germline ends. The CDR3 length is 16 residues. CDR3 sequence: CASSLRPTRNTDTQYF. In DNA, the CDR3 is TGTGCCAGCAGCTTACGGCCGACTAGAAACACAGATACGCAGTATTTT. Complete variable domain (other parts from reference TRBV7-2 and TRBJ2-3): GAGVSQSPSNKVTEKGKDVELRCDPISGHTALYWYRQSLGQGLEFLIYFQGNSAPDKSGLPSDRFSAERTGGSVSTLTIQRTQQEDSAVYLCASSLRPTRNTDTQYFGPGTRLTVL.

This clonotype has just a few counts. J is TRBJ2-5 and V is TRBV28; 7 bases fit TRBD2. With V trimmed by 10 bases and J by 5 bases, 1 base remained unmatched. CDR1 is MDHEN, CDR2 SYDVKM, per germline. The CDR3 extends over 10 amino acids. In nucleotides, the CDR3 is TGTGCCACCGGGAGGGAGACCCAGTACTTC. Its protein is CATGRETQYF.

This clonotype was counted a few times. The chain couples TRBV6-6 to TRBJ2-1; D not certain. The CDR3 is 15 residues long. The germline gives CDR1 MNHNY, CDR2 SVGAGI (reference sequence). V dropped 3 bases and J dropped 4 bases, with 13 bases sitting between them. The CDR3 nucleotides read TGTGCCAGCAGTTATAGGTACAGCCCGTACAATGAGCAGTTCTTC. Its translation: CASSYRYSPYNEQFF.

There are many counts of this clonotype. This chain uses TRBV7-6 with TRBJ2-5, with D unclear. Germline CDR1 reads SGHVS; CDR2 reads FNYEAQ. Trimming removed 5 bases from V and 7 bases from J, with 14 bases in between. The length of the CDR3 is 13 residues. CDR3 bases: TGTGCCAGCAGCCCCGTAACCGACGGGACCCAGTACTTC. It codes for CASSPVTDGTQYF.

This clonotype was observed at least ten times. The chain couples TRBV3-1 to TRBJ2-1; D possibly corresponds to TRBD2 (5 bases). Germline CDR1 is LGHDT and CDR2 is YNNKEL (reference sequence). The CDR3 loop spans 15 amino acids. The ends were cut back, 1 base at V and 0 bases at J, with 7 bases in the middle. The CDR3 protein is CASSQVGSSYNEQFF. As DNA, the CDR3 is TGTGCCAGCAGCCAAGTAGGGAGCTCCTACAATGAGCAGTTCTTC.

V usage is TRBV3-1 and J usage is TRBJ1-1; D is perhaps TRBD1 (6 bases). V was clipped by 10 bases and J by 7 bases, with 22 bases between them. This CDR3 contains 14 residues. CDR1 LGHDT and CDR2 YNNKEL come from the germline V gene (reference sequence). The CDR3 reads CATVSGEGSFEAFF. The CDR3 nucleotides read TGTGCCACCGTTTCAGGGGAGGGATCGTTTGAAGCTTTCTTT. The complete variable domain, with remaining parts taken from reference TRBV3-1 and TRBJ1-1, reads DTAVSQTPKYLVTQMGNDKSIKCEQNLGHDTMYWYKQDSKKFLKIMFSYNNKELIINETVPNRFSPKSPDKAHLNLHINSLELGDSAVYFCATVSGEGSFEAFFGQGTRLTVV.

This clonotype was seen only a few times. The V call is TRBV2, the J call TRBJ2-3, with D perhaps matching TRBD1 (5 bases). V dropped 3 bases and J dropped 2 bases, with 12 bases sitting between them. The CDR3 has 15 residues. From germline, CDR1 is SNHLY and CDR2 FYNNEI. CDR3 coding DNA: TGTGCCAGCAGTGATAGGGGCTCCCACACAGATACGCAGTATTTT. The encoded protein is CASSDRGSHTDTQYF.

The table lists this clonotype with many counts. J is TRBJ2-3 and V is TRBV18; D is undetermined. Trimming stripped 3 bases from V and 0 bases from J, with 4 bases between. The CDR3 is made up of 13 amino acids. Germline V CDR1 and CDR2: KGHSH, LQKENI. The CDR3 bases are TGTGCCAGCTCACCCCCTAGCACAGATACGCAGTATTTT. It yields the protein CASSPPSTDTQYF.

This clonotype was counted ten times or more. V gene TRBV6-1 combines with J gene TRBJ1-1; the match to TRBD1 covers 7 bases. The V gene end was trimmed by 6 bases and the J gene end by 7 bases; junction bases not matched to a gene: 8. Germline V gene data show CDR1 as MNHNS and CDR2 as SASEGT. The CDR3 is 13 residues long. The CDR3 sequence is CASREGAVLEAFF. The CDR3 bases are TGTGCCAGCAGGGAGGGGGCAGTCCTTGAAGCTTTCTTT.

The gene calls are TRBV11-2 and TRBJ2-3, with 11 bases that match TRBD2. This CDR3 spans 13 amino acids. CDR1 and CDR2 (germline): SGHAT, FQNNGV. V shed 4 bases, J shed 11 bases, and the junction held 5 bases outside the gene matches. The CDR3 loop reads CASSSVLAGGQYF. The CDR3 coding sequence is TGTGCCAGCAGCTCCGTCCTAGCGGGAGGGCAGTATTTT.

The genes are TRBV11-2 and TRBJ2-3; TRBD2 might be the D (5 bases). Germline CDR1 and CDR2: SGHAT and FQNNGV. V gave up 5 bases and J gave up 2 bases, with 11 bases separating them. The CDR3 extends over 14 amino acids. The CDR3 sequence is CASSPGISTDTQYF. The CDR3 nucleotides read TGTGCCAGCAGCCCCGGGATCTCCACAGATACGCAGTATTTT.

This clonotype has just a few counts. This chain connects TRBV12-3 or TRBV12-4 to TRBJ2-6; 7 positions agree with TRBD1. This CDR3 is built from 20 residues. Unmatched junction bases numbered 17, after V lost 6 bases and J lost 0 bases. The CDR3 DNA reads TGTGCCAGCAGCTCTTTTCGAGGAAGGGACAGTTCCTCTGGGGCCAACGTCCTGACTTTC. It yields the protein CASSSFRGRDSSSGANVLTF.

This clonotype was detected many times. The J gene is TRBJ2-1, the V gene TRBV4-3, with unresolved D. The CDR3 totals 16 residues. Germline CDR1 and CDR2: LGHNA and YSLEER. Trimming took 0 bases from V and 0 from J, leaving 9 bases between them. The CDR3 here is CASSQDVSYSYNEQFF. The CDR3 nucleotides are TGCGCCAGCAGCCAAGACGTCAGCTACTCCTACAATGAGCAGTTCTTC.

This clonotype appeared a few times. The chain employs TRBV18 and TRBJ2-3; D not certain. The CDR3 contains 16 residues. V gave up 3 bases and J gave up 0 bases, with 13 bases separating them. Germline CDR1 is KGHSH and CDR2 is LQKENI. CDR3 residues: CASSPRDMVSTDTQYF. CDR3 coding DNA: TGTGCCAGCTCACCGCGCGATATGGTTAGCACAGATACGCAGTATTTT. The full variable domain, completed using reference TRBV18 and TRBJ2-3, is NAGVMQNPRHLVRRRGQEARLRCSPMKGHSHVYWYRQLPEEGLKFMVYLQKENIIDESGMPKERFSAEFPKEGPSILRIQQVVRGDSAAYFCASSPRDMVSTDTQYFGPGTRLTVL.